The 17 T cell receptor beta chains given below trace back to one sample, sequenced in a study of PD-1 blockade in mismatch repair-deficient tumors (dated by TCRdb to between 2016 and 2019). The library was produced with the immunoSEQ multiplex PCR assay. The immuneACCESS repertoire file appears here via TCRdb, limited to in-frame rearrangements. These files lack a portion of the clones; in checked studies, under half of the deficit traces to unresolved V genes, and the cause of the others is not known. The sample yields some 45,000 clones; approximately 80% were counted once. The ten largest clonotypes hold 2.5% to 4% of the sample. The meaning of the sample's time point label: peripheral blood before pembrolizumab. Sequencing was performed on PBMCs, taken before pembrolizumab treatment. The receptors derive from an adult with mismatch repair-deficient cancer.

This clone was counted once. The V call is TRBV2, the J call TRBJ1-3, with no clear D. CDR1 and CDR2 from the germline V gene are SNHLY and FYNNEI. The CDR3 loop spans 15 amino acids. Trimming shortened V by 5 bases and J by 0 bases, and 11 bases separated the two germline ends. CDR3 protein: CASSLDATSGNTIYF. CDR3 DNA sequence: TGTGCCAGCAGTCTGGACGCAACCTCTGGAAACACCATATATTTT. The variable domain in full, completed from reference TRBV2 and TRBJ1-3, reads EPEVTQTPSHQVTQMGQEVILRCVPISNHLYFYWYRQILGQKVEFLVSFYNNEISEKSEIFDDQFSVERPDGSNFTLKIRSTKLEDSAMYFCASSLDATSGNTIYFGEGSWLTVV.

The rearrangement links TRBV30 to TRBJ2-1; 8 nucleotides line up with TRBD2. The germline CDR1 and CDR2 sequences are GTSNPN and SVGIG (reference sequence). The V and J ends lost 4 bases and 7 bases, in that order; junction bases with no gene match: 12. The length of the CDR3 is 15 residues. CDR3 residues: CAWTPGSGRKNEQFF. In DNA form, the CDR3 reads TGTGCCTGGACCCCGGGGAGCGGGAGAAAGAATGAGCAGTTCTTC.

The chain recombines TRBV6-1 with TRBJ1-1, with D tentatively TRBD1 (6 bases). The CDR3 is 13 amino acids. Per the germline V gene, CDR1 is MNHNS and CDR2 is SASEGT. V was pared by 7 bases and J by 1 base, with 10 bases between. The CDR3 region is CASTIQGNTEAFF. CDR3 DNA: TGTGCCAGCACTATACAGGGGAACACTGAAGCTTTCTTT.

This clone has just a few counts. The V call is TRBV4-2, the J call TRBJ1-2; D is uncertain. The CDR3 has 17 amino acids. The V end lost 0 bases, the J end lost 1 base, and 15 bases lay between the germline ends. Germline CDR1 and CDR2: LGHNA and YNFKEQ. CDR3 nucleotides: TGTGCCAGCAGCCAAGAAGCCAGCACAGCTGTTAACTATGGCTACACCTTC. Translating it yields CASSQEASTAVNYGYTF.

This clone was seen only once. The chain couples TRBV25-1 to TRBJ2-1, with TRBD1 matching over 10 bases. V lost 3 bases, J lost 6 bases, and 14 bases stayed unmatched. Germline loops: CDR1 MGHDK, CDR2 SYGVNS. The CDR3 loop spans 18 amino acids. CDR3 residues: CASSDRQGATRRGNEQFF. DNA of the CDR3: TGTGCCAGCAGTGACCGACAGGGGGCAACCAGACGGGGCAATGAGCAGTTCTTC. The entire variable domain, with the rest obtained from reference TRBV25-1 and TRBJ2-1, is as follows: EADIYQTPRYLVIGTGKKITLECSQTMGHDKMYWYQQDPGMELHLIHYSYGVNSTEKGDLSSESTVSRIRTEHFPLTLESARPSHTSQYLCASSDRQGATRRGNEQFFGPGTRLTVL.

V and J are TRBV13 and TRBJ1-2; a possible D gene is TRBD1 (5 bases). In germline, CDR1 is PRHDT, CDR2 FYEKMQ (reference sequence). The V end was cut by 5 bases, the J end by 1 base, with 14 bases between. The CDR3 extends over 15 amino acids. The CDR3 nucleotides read TGTGCCAGCAGCCGAAACAGGCAAAGTAACTATGGCTACACCTTC. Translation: CASSRNRQSNYGYTF. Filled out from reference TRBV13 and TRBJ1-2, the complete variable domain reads AAGVIQSPRHLIKEKRETATLKCYPIPRHDTVYWYQQGPGQDPQFLISFYEKMQSDKGSIPDRFSAQQFSDYHSELNMSSLELGDSALYFCASSRNRQSNYGYTFGSGTRLTVV.

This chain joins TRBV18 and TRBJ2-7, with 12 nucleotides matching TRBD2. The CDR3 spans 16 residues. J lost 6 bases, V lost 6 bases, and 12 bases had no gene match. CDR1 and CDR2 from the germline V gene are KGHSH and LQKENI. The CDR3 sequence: CASSISLAGGPSEQYF. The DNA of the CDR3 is TGTGCCAGCTCCATCTCCCTAGCGGGAGGGCCTAGCGAGCAGTACTTC. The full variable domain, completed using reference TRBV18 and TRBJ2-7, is NAGVMQNPRHLVRRRGQEARLRCSPMKGHSHVYWYRQLPEEGLKFMVYLQKENIIDESGMPKERFSAEFPKEGPSILRIQQVVRGDSAAYFCASSISLAGGPSEQYFGPGTRLTVT.

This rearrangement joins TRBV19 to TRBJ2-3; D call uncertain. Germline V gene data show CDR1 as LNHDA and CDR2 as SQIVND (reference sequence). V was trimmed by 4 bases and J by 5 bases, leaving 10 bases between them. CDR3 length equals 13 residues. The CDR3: CASSKDEVDTQYF. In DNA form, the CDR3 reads TGTGCCAGTAGTAAGGACGAGGTAGATACGCAGTATTTT.

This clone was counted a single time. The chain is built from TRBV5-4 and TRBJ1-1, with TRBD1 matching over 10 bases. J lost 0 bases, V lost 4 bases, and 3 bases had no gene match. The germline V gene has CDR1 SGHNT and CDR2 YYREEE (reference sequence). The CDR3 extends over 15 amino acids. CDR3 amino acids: CASSKGQGLNTEAFF. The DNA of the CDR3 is TGTGCCAGCAGCAAGGGACAGGGGTTGAACACTGAAGCTTTCTTT.

For the CDR3, the DNA is TGTGCTAGTGGTTATACGGGGGCAACAAGACGATATGGCTACACCTTC. Its translation is CASGYTGATRRYGYTF. The rearrangement uses TRBV12-5 and TRBJ1-2, with D tentatively TRBD1 (6 bases). Trimming left V 4 bases short and J 5 bases short, with 20 bases between. Germline lookup yields CDR1 LGHNT and CDR2 FRNRAP. The CDR3 extends over 16 amino acids. The whole variable domain, filled in from reference TRBV12-5 and TRBJ1-2, reads DARVTQTPRHKVTEMGQEVTMRCQPILGHNTVFWYRQTMMQGLELLAYFRNRAPLDDSGMPKDRFSAEMPDATLATLKIQPSEPRDSAVYFCASGYTGATRRYGYTFGSGTRLTVV.

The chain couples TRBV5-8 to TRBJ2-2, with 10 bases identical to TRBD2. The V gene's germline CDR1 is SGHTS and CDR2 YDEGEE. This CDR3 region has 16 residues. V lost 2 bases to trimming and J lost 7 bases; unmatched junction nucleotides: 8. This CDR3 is CASSLGLAVLGGELFF. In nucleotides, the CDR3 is TGTGCCAGCAGCTTAGGACTAGCGGTCTTGGGCGGGGAGCTGTTTTTT.

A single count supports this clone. CDR3 region: CASSPVSGGVYEQYF. In DNA form, the CDR3 reads TGTGCCAGCAGCCCTGTGTCAGGGGGCGTCTACGAGCAGTACTTC. The chain has TRBV7-9 and TRBJ2-7, with 8 bases identical to TRBD1. V trimming: 5 bases; J trimming: 3 bases; junction bases outside the gene matches: 9. Germline V gene sequence: CDR1 SEHNR, CDR2 FQNEAQ (reference sequence). There are 15 residues in the CDR3.

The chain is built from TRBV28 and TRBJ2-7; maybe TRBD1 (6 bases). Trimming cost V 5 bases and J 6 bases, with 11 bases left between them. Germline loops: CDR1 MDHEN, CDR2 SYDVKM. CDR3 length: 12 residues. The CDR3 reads CASSRYRAEQYF. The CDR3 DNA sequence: TGTGCCAGCAGTCGATACAGGGCCGAGCAGTACTTC.

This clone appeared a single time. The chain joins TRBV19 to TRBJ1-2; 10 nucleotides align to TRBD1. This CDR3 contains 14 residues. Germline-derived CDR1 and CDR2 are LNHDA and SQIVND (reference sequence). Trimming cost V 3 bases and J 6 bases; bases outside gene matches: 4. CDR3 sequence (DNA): TGTGCCAGTAGTATTGACAGGGGGCTGCATGGCTACACCTTC. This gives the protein CASSIDRGLHGYTF. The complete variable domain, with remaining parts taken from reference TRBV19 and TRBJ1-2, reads DGGITQSPKYLFRKEGQNVTLSCEQNLNHDAMYWYRQDPGQGLRLIYYSQIVNDFQKGDIAEGYSVSREKKESFPLTVTSAQKNPTAFYLCASSIDRGLHGYTFGSGTRLTVV.

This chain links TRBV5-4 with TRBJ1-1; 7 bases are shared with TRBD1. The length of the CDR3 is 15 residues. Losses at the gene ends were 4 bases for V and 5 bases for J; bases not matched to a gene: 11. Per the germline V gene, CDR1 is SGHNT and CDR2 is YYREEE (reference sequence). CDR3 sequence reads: CASSKQGTATTEAFF. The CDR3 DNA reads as TGTGCCAGCAGCAAGCAGGGGACAGCCACAACTGAAGCTTTCTTT.

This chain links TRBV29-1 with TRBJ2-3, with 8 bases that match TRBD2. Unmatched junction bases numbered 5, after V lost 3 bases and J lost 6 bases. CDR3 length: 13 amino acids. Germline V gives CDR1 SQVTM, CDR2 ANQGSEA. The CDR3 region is CSVESGSSDTQYF. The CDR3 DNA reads TGCAGCGTTGAGAGCGGGAGCAGTGATACGCAGTATTTT.

The CDR3 here is CASSQVNMVSYNEQFF. The CDR3 nucleotides are TGCGCCAGCAGCCAGGTAAACATGGTAAGCTACAATGAGCAGTTCTTC. The rearrangement links TRBV4-1 to TRBJ2-1; unclear D gene. Trimming pared 3 bases from V and 3 bases from J, leaving 15 bases between. The CDR3 spans 16 residues. Germline assignment: CDR1 MGHRA and CDR2 YSYEKL.